What follows is one TCR beta chain and its context. Its antigen specificity is not known. The junction does not match germline at one end; this may be a read error. In the germline V gene (reference sequence), CDR1 corresponds to SEHNR and CDR2 to FQNEAQ. Its CDR3 holds 16 amino acids, cysteine through phenylalanine. Only the CDR3 DNA stays, 48 bases, in frame from base 1. The cohort consisted of 670 or so healthy bone marrow donors. Cohort members were all nominally healthy when sampled, although unrecorded immune exposures were likely present. The donor tested CMV seropositive and was one of the 289 seropositive cohort members. A peripheral blood sample was provided by each donor, and peripheral blood mononuclear cells were used for TCR beta sequencing. Genomic DNA was extracted from the blood cell samples with the Qiagen DNeasy Blood Extraction Kit. The data derive from a study of cytomegalovirus exposure and HLA in healthy donors (dated by TCRdb to 2016 to 2017). At the level of the whole study: An earlier analysis of more than 550 of the donors reported 250 to 350 Gb of sequence data and about 120 million unique TCR beta sequences obtained from around 190 million T cells. About 280 gigabases of sequencing data and roughly 80 million unique TCR sequences made up an early release that covered several hundred HLA-typed donors. Of the 300 to 500 genotyped donors, approximately 81% were placed in the genetic ancestry cluster associated with self-reported Caucasian donors. The study aimed to test whether cataloging public T cell receptors could reveal signatures of past pathogen exposure. The study used immunosequencing to profile the T cell repertoires of approximately 630 subjects and linked those repertoires to cytomegalovirus serostatus. Besides the first cohort of 500 to 700 subjects, a separate validation cohort made up of 120 or so different subjects was used. The study combined high-throughput TCR immunosequencing, statistical association of individual TCRs with disease status, and machine learning to predict cytomegalovirus infection status. A later analysis re-examined previously published TCR beta repertoires from hundreds of donors and added high-resolution HLA genotyping to investigate patterns of TCR occurrence. Rather than using new phenotypic data, the later analysis identified candidate immune exposures from TCR beta sequences and from how often those sequences occurred across donors. To decide whether each TCR beta V gene segment behaved as functional or pseudogenic, an earlier analysis of 587 of the donors relied on high-throughput TCR beta sequencing. Donor age, sex, ethnicity and CMV serostatus were compiled together with the repertoire data. Genome-wide SNP genotypes for about three fifths of the roughly 670 donors were used in a later genetic analysis, which treated that subset as a discovery cohort. All discovery cohort repertoires had been generated using a single sequencing platform. HLA typing included class I and class II loci at four-digit resolution. The number of donors typed differed by locus, with about 629-640 for A, B, C, DRB1 and DQB1, roughly 520 for DQA1, over 600 for DPA1, and over 400 for DPB1. Roughly 5 DR-DQ haplotypes were handled as single units for association and clustering, since linkage in the cohort was strong. On average, around 200,000 unique TCR beta nucleotide sequences were sequenced per donor among 398 genotyped donors of the cohort, with about 17% of those sequences being non-productive.

Receptor libraries were prepared by the immunoSEQ multiplex PCR assay. The multiplex PCR relied on a mix of 60 forward primers for TCR Vbeta segments and 13 reverse primers for TCR Jbeta segments. A multiplex PCR assay on genomic DNA amplified the CDR3 region of rearranged TCR beta genes. The amplified TCR beta libraries were sequenced on the Illumina HiSeq System as 87-base-pair reads. Under the source paper's analysis protocol: A later analysis tallied tens of millions of unique TCR beta chains across the 600 to 700 repertoires, and around 9.9 million of those chains were shared by two or more donors. A nearest-neighbor algorithm error-corrected the raw reads and collapsed the reads into unique sequences, merging closely related sequences to remove PCR and sequencing errors. Alignment of CDR3 sequences to IMGT reference sequences was used to assign V, D and J gene segments. Each retained sequence needed at least a six-nucleotide match to both a V gene segment and a J gene segment. A rearrangement counted as productive if the CDR3 had no stop codons and remained in frame with V and J, and every other rearrangement counted as non-productive. Following IMGT convention, CDR3 was defined as the stretch from the second conserved V-encoded cysteine up to the conserved J-encoded phenylalanine. In an earlier analysis of approximately 500 of the donors, sequences lacking an unambiguous match to a single V gene segment were excluded. In an earlier analysis of approximately 590 of the donors, V segments were called functional above 56.7% productive rearrangements and were called segregating when the between-donor standard deviation exceeded 5%. To diagnose cytomegalovirus status from the catalog of TCR beta chain sequences, a statistical classification framework was built. A later analysis assigned V and J genes by comparing TCR nucleotide sequences with IMGT/GENE-DB human TR gene sequences. A later analysis assigned CDR3 sequences and most-parsimonious VDJ recombination scenarios with the TCRdist pipeline. In a later analysis, each TCR beta chain was defined by its CDR3 amino acid sequence together with its V-gene family, and reads without a unique V-gene family were excluded. A later analysis removed roughly 590 highly shared, low-generation-probability nucleotide sequences to deal with suspected cross-contamination and a sequencing artifact. In a later analysis, a clonal expansion index for each public chain was calculated from normalized within-repertoire ranks of inferred template counts. In a later analysis, generation probabilities were computed using a VDJ recombination model fitted to out-of-frame rearrangements, and the results were checked against IGoR. In a later analysis, hypergeometric tests were used to score TCR-TCR, TCR-HLA and TCR-CMV co-occurrence, with a repertoire-size bias correction applied to TCR pairs. False discovery rates were estimated in a later analysis by permuting HLA or CMV assignments 20 times. In a later analysis, co-occurring TCRs were grouped using DBSCAN, with TCRdist sequence similarity added in when clustering inside HLA-allele-positive subsets. Co-occurrence clustering excluded repertoires with fewer than 30,000 or more than 120,000 public chains, plus five with anomalous nucleotide sharing. The source is immuneACCESS, and TCRdb retained only in-frame sequences with V and J called. Part of the clones is not carried over; for the studies checked, unresolved V genes explain less than half of this, and the remainder is unexplained. D and trimming come from the DNA, and the V and J calls and clone size come from that table. The sample yields roughly 80,000 clones; roughly two thirds were counted once. The top ten clones comprise about 6.9% of the sample.

Broader findings and caveats from the paper: Because counts were too low, roughly 18 rarely observed V segments, including chromosome 9 orphons, were left out of the earlier analysis of approximately 500 of the donors. V-gene and J-gene trimming of TCR beta chains was associated with a missense DCLRE1C variant in a later genetic analysis, and the association was replicated in an independent cohort. The study gave a list of some 150 TCR beta chains associated with cytomegalovirus. When HLA alleles, especially DR and DQ, strongly co-occurred, TCR associations were difficult to assign to individual alleles. Because some donors lacked HLA typing at each locus, the association tests relied only on the typed subset. A further reported finding was that TCR beta sequences accurately predicted the HLA-A and HLA-B alleles for most subjects in the first cohort. At a false discovery rate of 0.05, a later analysis linked under 20,000 TCR beta sequences to specific HLA alleles. A later genetic analysis reported fewer N-insertions in productive TCRs among donors in an Asian-associated ancestry cluster than the roughly 700-donor mean. A later analysis found that HLA-associated TCR beta chains were more clonally expanded and had lower generation probabilities than equally common non-associated chains. According to the authors, the approach could potentially be generalized to other disease states and immunological phenotypes. The sequencing pipeline was judged likely to have produced a cluster of highly shared sequence variants as a technical artifact. Only TCR beta chains were sequenced in this cohort, and the absence of alpha or paired-chain data limited detectable features. Cytomegalovirus status was reported to be diagnosed by the classifier with high specificity and sensitivity in both the original and validation cohorts. Some IMGT-functional V segments, including TRBV6-2 and TRBV6-3, could not be told apart with the 87-base-pair reads, so those segments were excluded. In a later analysis, TCR association rates were found to vary across HLA loci, with the most associated TCRs seen for DRB1 alleles and the fewest for HLA-C alleles. Linkage disequilibrium might explain the correlated functional status among segregating V segments, but an unknown experimental factor could not be ruled out. In an earlier analysis of approximately 600 of the donors, most TCR beta V segments were observed in productive rearrangements about 87% or about 30% of the time, broadly matching IMGT annotations. CMV serostatus was the only immune exposure information available for the cohort. Across donors, most TCR sequences were observed very rarely, whereas some public TCRs were present in many individuals. Several of the top co-occurrence clusters appeared to be linked to parvovirus B19, influenza, CMV and Epstein-Barr virus, according to a later analysis. Sequencing depth was assumed to be roughly uniform across donors in the presence/absence analyses, though that assumption may not hold. In vitro tests confirmed that a few of the cytomegalovirus-associated TCR beta chains recognize cytomegalovirus antigens. Most CMV-associated TCR beta chains appeared to be HLA-restricted in a later analysis, and the HLA associations seemed to be driven largely by CMV exposure.

The source is a woman between 50 and 59 years old in good health and CMV-seropositive. This receptor chain uses TRBV7-9 and TRBJ2-3; no D gene can be assigned with confidence. Sequenced sample: PBMCs. The sequence in DNA is TGTGCCAGCAGCCGCCATACAGTCTATGGCACAGATACGCATTATTTT. This gives the protein CASSRHTVYGTDTHYF.